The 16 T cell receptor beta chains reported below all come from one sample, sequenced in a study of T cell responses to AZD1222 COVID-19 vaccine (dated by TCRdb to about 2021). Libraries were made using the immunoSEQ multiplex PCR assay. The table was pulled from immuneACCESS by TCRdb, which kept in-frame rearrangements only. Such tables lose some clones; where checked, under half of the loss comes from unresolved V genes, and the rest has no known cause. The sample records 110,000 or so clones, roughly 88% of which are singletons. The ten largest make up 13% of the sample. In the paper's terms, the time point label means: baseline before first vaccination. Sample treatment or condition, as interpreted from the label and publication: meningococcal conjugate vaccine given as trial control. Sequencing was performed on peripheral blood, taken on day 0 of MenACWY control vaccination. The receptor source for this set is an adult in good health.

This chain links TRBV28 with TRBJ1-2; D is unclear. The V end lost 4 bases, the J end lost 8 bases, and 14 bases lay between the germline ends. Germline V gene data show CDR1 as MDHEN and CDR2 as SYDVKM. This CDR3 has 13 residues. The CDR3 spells CASSYVGWRGYTF. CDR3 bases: TGTGCCAGCAGTTATGTTGGGTGGCGAGGCTACACCTTC.

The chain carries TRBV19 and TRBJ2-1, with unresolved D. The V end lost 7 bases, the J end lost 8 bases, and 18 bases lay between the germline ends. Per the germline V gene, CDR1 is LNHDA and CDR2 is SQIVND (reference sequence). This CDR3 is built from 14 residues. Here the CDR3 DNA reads TGTGCCAGTACTCCGAAGACCCGTACCTATGAGCAGTTCTTC. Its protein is CASTPKTRTYEQFF.

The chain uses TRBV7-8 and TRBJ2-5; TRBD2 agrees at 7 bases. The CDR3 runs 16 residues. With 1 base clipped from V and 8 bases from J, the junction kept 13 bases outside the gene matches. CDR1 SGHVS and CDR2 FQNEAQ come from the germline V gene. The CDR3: CASSLGDRRTRVTQYF. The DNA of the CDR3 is TGTGCCAGCAGCTTAGGGGACCGCCGGACTAGGGTAACCCAGTACTTC.

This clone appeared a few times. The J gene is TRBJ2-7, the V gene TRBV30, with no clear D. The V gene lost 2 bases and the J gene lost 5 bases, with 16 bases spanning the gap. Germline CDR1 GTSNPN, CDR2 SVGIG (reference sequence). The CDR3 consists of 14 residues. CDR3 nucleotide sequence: TGTGCCTGGAGTTCCGATCGTAAGGGCCACGAGCAGTACTTC. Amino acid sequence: CAWSSDRKGHEQYF.

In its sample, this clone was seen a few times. The chain's CDR3 is CATGGTGPYQETQYF. DNA of the CDR3: TGTGCCACCGGAGGGACGGGGCCGTACCAAGAGACCCAGTACTTC. The chain links TRBV6-5 to TRBJ2-5; perhaps TRBD2 as D (6 bases). Trimming took 10 bases from V and 0 from J, leaving 18 bases between them. Germline V gene data show CDR1 as MNHEY and CDR2 as SVGAGI. CDR3 length: 15 amino acids.

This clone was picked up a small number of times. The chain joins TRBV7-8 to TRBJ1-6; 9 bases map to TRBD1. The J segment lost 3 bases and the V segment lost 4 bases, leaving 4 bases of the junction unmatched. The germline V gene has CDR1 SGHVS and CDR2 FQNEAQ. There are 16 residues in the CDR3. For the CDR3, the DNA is TGTGCCAGCAGCTGGGACAGGGAGTTCTATAATTCACCCCTCCACTTT. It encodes CASSWDREFYNSPLHF. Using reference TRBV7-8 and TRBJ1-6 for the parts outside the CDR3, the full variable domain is GAGVSQSPRYKVAKRGQDVALRCDPISGHVSLFWYQQALGQGPEFLTYFQNEAQLDKSGLPSDRFFAERPEGSVSTLKIQRTQQEDSAVYLCASSWDREFYNSPLHFGNGTRLTVT.

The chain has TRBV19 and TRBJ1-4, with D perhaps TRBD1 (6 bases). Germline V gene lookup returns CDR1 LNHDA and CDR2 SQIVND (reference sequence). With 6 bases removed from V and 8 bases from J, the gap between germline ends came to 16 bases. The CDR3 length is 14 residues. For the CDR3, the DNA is TGTGCCAGTAGCGAACAGGGAGGGGTCGAAAAACTGTTTTTT. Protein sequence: CASSEQGGVEKLFF.

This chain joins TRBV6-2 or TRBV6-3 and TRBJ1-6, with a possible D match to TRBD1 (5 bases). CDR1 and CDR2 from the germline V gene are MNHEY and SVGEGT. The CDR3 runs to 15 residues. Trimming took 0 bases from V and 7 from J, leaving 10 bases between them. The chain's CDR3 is CASSYSTGLNSPLHF. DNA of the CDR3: TGTGCCAGCAGTTACTCCACAGGACTGAATTCACCCCTCCACTTT.

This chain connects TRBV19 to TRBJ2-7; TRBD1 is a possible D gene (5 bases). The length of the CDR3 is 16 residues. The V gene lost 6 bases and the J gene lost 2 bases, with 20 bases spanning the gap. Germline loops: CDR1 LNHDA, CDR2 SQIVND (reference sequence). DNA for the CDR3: TGTGCCAGTAGCCCCCTTTTGGGCAGGGCAACCTACGAGCAGTACTTC. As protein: CASSPLLGRATYEQYF.

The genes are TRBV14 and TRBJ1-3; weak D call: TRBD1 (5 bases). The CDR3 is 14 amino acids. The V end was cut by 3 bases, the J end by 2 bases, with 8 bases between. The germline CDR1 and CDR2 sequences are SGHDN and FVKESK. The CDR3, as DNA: TGTGCCAGCAGCCAGTTAGGGGCTGGAAACACCATATATTTT. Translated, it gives CASSQLGAGNTIYF.

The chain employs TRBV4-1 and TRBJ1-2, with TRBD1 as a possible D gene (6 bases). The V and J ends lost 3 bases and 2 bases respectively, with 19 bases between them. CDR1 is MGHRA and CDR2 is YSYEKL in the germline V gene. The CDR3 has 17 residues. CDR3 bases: TGCGCCAGCAGCCAGGATACCGGGACACTGCGGAACTATGGCTACACCTTC. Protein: CASSQDTGTLRNYGYTF.

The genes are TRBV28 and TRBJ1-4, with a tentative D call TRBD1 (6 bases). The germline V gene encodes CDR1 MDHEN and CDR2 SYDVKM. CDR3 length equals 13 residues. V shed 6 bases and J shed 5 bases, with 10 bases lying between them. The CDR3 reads CASRDSLNEKLFF. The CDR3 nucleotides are TGTGCCAGCAGGGACAGCTTGAATGAAAAACTGTTTTTT.

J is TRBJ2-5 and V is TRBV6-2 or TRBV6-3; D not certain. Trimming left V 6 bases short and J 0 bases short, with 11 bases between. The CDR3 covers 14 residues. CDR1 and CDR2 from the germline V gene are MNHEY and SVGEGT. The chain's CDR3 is CASSPTTYQETQYF. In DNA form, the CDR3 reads TGTGCCAGCAGCCCCACAACGTACCAAGAGACCCAGTACTTC.

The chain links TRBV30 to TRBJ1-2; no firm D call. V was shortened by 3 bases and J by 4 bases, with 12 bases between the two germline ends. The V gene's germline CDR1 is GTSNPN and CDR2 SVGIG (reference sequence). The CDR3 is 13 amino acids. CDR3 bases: TGTGCCTGGAGGGCCGAGGGCTTCTATGGCTACACCTTC. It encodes CAWRAEGFYGYTF.

CDR3 bases: TGTGCCAGCAGCTCTTACAGGAGCTCCTACAATGAGCAGTTCTTC. Its protein product is CASSSYRSSYNEQFF. The genes are TRBV11-2 and TRBJ2-1; D perhaps matches TRBD1 (5 bases). V lost 4 bases and J lost 0, with 10 bases in between. The germline CDR1 and CDR2 sequences are SGHAT and FQNNGV. The CDR3 has 15 amino acids. Together with reference TRBV11-2 and TRBJ2-1, the CDR3 gives the full variable domain: EAGVAQSPRYKIIEKRQSVAFWCNPISGHATLYWYQQILGQGPKLLIQFQNNGVVDDSQLPKDRFSAERLKGVDSTLKIQPAKLEDSAVYLCASSSYRSSYNEQFFGPGTRLTVL.

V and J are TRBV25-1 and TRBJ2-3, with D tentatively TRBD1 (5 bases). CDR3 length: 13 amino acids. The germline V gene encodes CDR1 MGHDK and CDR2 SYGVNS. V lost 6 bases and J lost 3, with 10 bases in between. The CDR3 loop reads CASSPQGTDTQYF. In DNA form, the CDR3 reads TGTGCCAGCAGCCCGCAGGGAACAGATACGCAGTATTTT.